This TCR beta chain was profiled in a study of graft-versus-host responses after intestinal transplantation. V lost 1 base to trimming and J lost 3 bases, with 3 bases between them. The CDR3 has 13 residues. Germline assignment: CDR1 WNHNN and CDR2 SYGVQD (reference sequence). Broader study findings: Early after transplant, HvG declines were associated with peak levels of circulating GvH clones. GvH clones were identified in recipient marrow, with some first appearing in ileum or blood.

Comment on this clone: Its antigen is undetermined.

The protocol was immunoSEQ multiplex PCR, while the TCRdb copy is restricted to in-frame clones and leaves out a portion. The data hold about 54,000 clones, with roughly nine tenths observed a single time. The sequenced sample was PBMCs, obtained more than 650 days after intestinal transplant. The J gene is TRBJ1-4, the V gene TRBV10-1; D is unclear. The sequence was collected from a human patient who received an intestinal transplant, so some T cells may come from the graft donor. Written as DNA, the CDR3 is TGCGCCAGCAGTGAGTGGGCTAATGAAAAACTGTTTTTT. Residues: CASSEWANEKLFF.